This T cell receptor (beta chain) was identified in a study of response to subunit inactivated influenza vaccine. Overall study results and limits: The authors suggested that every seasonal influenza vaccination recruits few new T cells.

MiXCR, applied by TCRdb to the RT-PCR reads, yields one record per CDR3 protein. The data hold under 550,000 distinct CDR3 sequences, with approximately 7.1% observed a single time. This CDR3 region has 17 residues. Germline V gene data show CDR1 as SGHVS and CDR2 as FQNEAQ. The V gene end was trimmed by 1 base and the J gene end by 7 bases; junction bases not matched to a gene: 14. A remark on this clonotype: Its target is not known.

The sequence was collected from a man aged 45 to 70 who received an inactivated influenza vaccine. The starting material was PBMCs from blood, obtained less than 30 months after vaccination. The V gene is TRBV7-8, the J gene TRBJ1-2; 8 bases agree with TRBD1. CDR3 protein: CASSLVYRGQGALGYTF. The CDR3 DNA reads TGTGCCAGCAGCTTAGTATATAGGGGTCAGGGGGCGCTTGGCTACACCTTC.